These 9 T cell receptor beta chains share one sample of origin, sequenced in a study of tumor and adjacent non-tumor tissue in lung cancer. Three rounds of nested PCR, following a modified ARM-PCR protocol, produced the TCRbeta library. Using its own MiXCR run on the multiplex PCR reads, TCRdb lists one record per CDR3 protein. This sample has tens of thousands of distinct CDR3 sequences; 74% occur once, and the top ten carry 20% to 25%. RNA was extracted from bulk tissue without any cell sorting. This non-tumor lung sample came from over 3 cm beyond the tumor edge. The sequencing input was distant non-tumor lung tissue. These receptors were obtained from a woman in her fifties or sixties with non-small cell lung cancer.

This clonotype is medium-sized in the sample. J is TRBJ2-3 and V is TRBV29-1; no clear D gene. The CDR3 contains 13 residues. Germline values: CDR1 SQVTM, CDR2 ANQGSEA. Trimming removed 4 bases at V and 2 bases at J, with 10 bases between. CDR3 residues: CSVGGFDTDTQYF. DNA for the CDR3: TGCAGCGTTGGGGGATTCGACACAGATACGCAGTATTTT.

This clonotype was seen a handful of times. The conserved closing phenylalanine or tryptophan is absent in this CDR3, likely reflecting a read error. The limits of the CDR3 on the DNA are not certain, so only TCRdb's listed CDR3 is given. V usage is TRBV29-1 and J usage is TRBJ2-7; TRBD1, as called in the table, went unchecked against the DNA. Germline values: CDR1 SQVTM, CDR2 ANQGSEA. The CDR3 length equals 12 residues, ends included. The CDR3: CSVVGQTYEQSI.

Comment on this clonotype: The conserved phenylalanine or tryptophan is not found at the CDR3 terminus, so this likely reflects a read error. The DNA is left out, because the CDR3 cannot be placed on it with certainty; the CDR3 is given as TCRdb lists it. The chain is built from TRBV10-3 and TRBJ2-7; the listed D gene, TRBD2, was not tested against the DNA. The CDR3 sequence runs 14 residues, both termini included. Germline CDR1 is ENHRY and CDR2 is SYGVKD. The CDR3: CAISAGTSGYEQYL.

For this clonotype: Given the absence of the conserved phenylalanine or tryptophan at the CDR3 end, a read error is likely. V and J are TRBV29-1 and TRBJ2-7; possibly TRBD1 for D (5 bases). The V and J ends lost 8 bases and 4 bases respectively, with 15 bases between them. CDR3 size: 12 residues. The germline CDR1 and CDR2 sequences are SQVTM and ANQGSEA. CDR3 sequence: CSLQGFRYEQYY. DNA for the CDR3: TGCAGCCTTCAGGGTTTTAGGTACGAGCAGTACTAC.

Turning to this clonotype: Given a much more abundant clone one base away, this may be a read error. CDR3 sequence reads: CAWSIQGSQPQHF. The DNA for the CDR3 is TGTGCCTGGAGTATACAGGGGAGTCAGCCCCAGCATTTT. V usage is TRBV30 and J usage is TRBJ1-5; 7 bases align to TRBD1. The CDR3 spans 13 residues. Per germline, CDR1 GTSNPN and CDR2 SVGIG (reference sequence). V lost 2 bases to trimming and J lost 6 bases; unmatched junction nucleotides: 4.

Regarding this clonotype: One junction end does not reproduce the germline sequence, and a read error may be involved. The chain uses TRBV4-3 and TRBJ1-1; D unclear. The CDR3 totals 13 residues. CDR1 and CDR2 from the germline V gene are LGHNA and YSLEER. CDR3 nucleotides: TGCGCCAGCAGCCATGAGGCGAACACCGAAGCTTTCTTT. Protein: CASSHEANTEAFF.

This clonotype came up once. Sequence at one end of the junction differs from germline and may be a read error. This chain joins TRBV4-3 and TRBJ1-1; D call uncertain. Germline V lookup: CDR1 LGHNA, CDR2 YSLEER. This CDR3 has 16 amino acids. The CDR3 bases are TGCGCCAGCGGCCAAGATGGGAGTGGGGATTATACTGAAGCTTTCTTT. Amino acids: CASGQDGSGDYTEAFF.

Turning to this clonotype: An end of the junction does not agree with germline; a read error may underlie this. This chain uses TRBV11-2 with TRBJ1-2, with TRBD1 identical over 7 bases. The length of the CDR3 is 12 residues. CDR1 is SGHAT and CDR2 is FQNNGV in the germline V gene. The CDR3 is CACSFGQAGYTF. In DNA form, the CDR3 reads TGTGCCTGCAGCTTCGGACAGGCCGGCTACACCTTC.

Concerning this clonotype: One junction end disagrees with the germline gene, perhaps due to a read error. V and J are TRBV4-3 and TRBJ2-2, with 8 bases matching TRBD1. Germline CDR1 is LGHNA and CDR2 is YSLEER. The CDR3 runs to 15 residues. CDR3 sequence reads: CASGQGELNPGELLF. The CDR3 DNA follows: TGCGCCAGCGGACAGGGCGAACTGAACCCCGGGGAGCTGTTATTT.